What follows are 3 T cell receptor beta chains derived from one specimen sequenced in a study of response to subunit inactivated influenza vaccine. TCRdb re-analysed the RT-PCR reads in MiXCR, keeping a single row per CDR3 protein. In the table there are 800,000 or so distinct CDR3 sequences, 21% of which are singletons. Sequencing was performed on PBMCs from blood, taken 5 days after vaccination. These receptors were taken from a man between 45 and 60 years old who received an inactivated influenza vaccine.

This clonotype was counted only a few times. CDR3 residues: CASSTSGTASYNEQFF. The CDR3, as DNA: TGCGCCAGCAGCACCTCCGGGACAGCTTCCTACAATGAGCAGTTCTTC. This chain connects TRBV5-1 to TRBJ2-1, with 7 nucleotides matching TRBD1. Germline V gene data show CDR1 as SGHRS and CDR2 as YFSETQ. The CDR3 spans 16 residues. V lost 4 bases to trimming and J lost 1 base; unmatched junction nucleotides: 8.

This rearrangement joins TRBV20-1 to TRBJ2-4; the D call may be TRBD1 or TRBD2 (5 bases each). V lost 0 bases and J lost 0, with 12 bases in between. The CDR3 length is 16 residues. CDR1 and CDR2 from the germline V gene are DFQATT and SNEGSKA (reference sequence). The CDR3 DNA reads as TGCAGTGCTAGAGAAGAGGGGTTCTTAGCCAAAAACATTCAGTACTTC. It specifies CSAREEGFLAKNIQYF.

The table lists this clonotype with a few counts. The chain's CDR3 is CASTKRGGTSLADTQYF. The CDR3 DNA is TGTGCCAGCACCAAACGGGGGGGGACTAGCCTCGCAGATACGCAGTATTTT. The chain links TRBV7-8 to TRBJ2-3; 9 nucleotides agree with TRBD2. V was pared by 7 bases and J by 4 bases, with 15 bases of the junction left unmatched. The CDR3 runs to 17 residues. The germline gives CDR1 SGHVS, CDR2 FQNEAQ.